Below, 29 T cell receptor beta chains from the same sample are listed, as sequenced in a study of identifying expanded T cells in peripheral blood. The table came from immunoSEQ multiplex PCR; TCRdb's copy has only in-frame clones and leaves some out. The sample has approximately 59,000 clones, roughly nine tenths seen once. The specimen was blood. The receptors come from a person aged 18 to 75 in good health.

V gene TRBV12-2 combines with J gene TRBJ2-4; TRBD2 is the table's D call, not checked against the DNA. TRBV12-2 corresponds to a pseudogene. The CDR3 has 18 residues. This CDR3 reads CASRLGLAGGLGKNIQYF. The DNA for the CDR3 is TGTGCAAGTCGCTTAGGACTAGCGGGAGGGCTCGGCAAAAACATTCAGTACTTC.

The chain employs TRBV9 and TRBJ2-3; D gene uncertain. Trimming cost V 2 bases and J 4 bases, with 8 bases left between them. The CDR3 totals 13 residues. Germline V gene lookup returns CDR1 SGDLS and CDR2 YYNGEE. CDR3 coding DNA: TGTGCCAGCAGCGTTGGTCCCTCAGATACGCAGTATTTT. This gives the protein CASSVGPSDTQYF.

This chain uses TRBV19 with TRBJ1-5; weak D call: TRBD1 (6 bases). The CDR3 runs to 14 residues. V dropped 6 bases and J dropped 0 bases, with 9 bases sitting between them. Looked up from germline, CDR1 is LNHDA and CDR2 is SQIVND (reference sequence). CDR3 residues: CASSRQDSNQPQHF. The CDR3 DNA sequence: TGTGCCAGTAGCAGACAGGATAGCAATCAGCCCCAGCATTTT. Looking up the rest from reference TRBV19 and TRBJ1-5 gives the full variable domain: DGGITQSPKYLFRKEGQNVTLSCEQNLNHDAMYWYRQDPGQGLRLIYYSQIVNDFQKGDIAEGYSVSREKKESFPLTVTSAQKNPTAFYLCASSRQDSNQPQHFGDGTRLSIL.

The rearrangement links TRBV7-3 to TRBJ2-1; D possibly matches TRBD1 or TRBD2 (5 bases each). From germline, CDR1 is SGHTA and CDR2 FQGTGA. The CDR3 is 13 amino acids. Trimming pared 3 bases from V and 9 bases from J, leaving 12 bases between. The CDR3 protein is CASSFRRGSEQFF. The CDR3, as DNA: TGTGCCAGCAGCTTCCGCCGGGGCAGTGAGCAGTTCTTC.

The chain uses TRBV6-5 and TRBJ2-7, with D maybe TRBD1 (6 bases). The V and J ends lost 4 bases and 4 bases respectively, with 20 bases between them. Germline V lookup: CDR1 MNHEY, CDR2 SVGAGI. This CDR3 region has 16 residues. CDR3 nucleotides: TGTGCCAGCAGTTCCTGGACAGCACTTAACCCTTACGAGCAGTACTTC. It is translated as CASSSWTALNPYEQYF.

The V gene is TRBV13, the J gene TRBJ2-2; no definite D call. Germline V CDR1 and CDR2: PRHDT, FYEKMQ (reference sequence). With 0 bases removed from V and 0 bases from J, the gap between germline ends came to 5 bases. CDR3 length equals 15 residues. The CDR3 DNA is TGTGCCAGCAGCTTAGGCGGACCGAACACCGGGGAGCTGTTTTTT. It yields the protein CASSLGGPNTGELFF.

The rearrangement uses TRBV27 and TRBJ2-1, with 10 bases matching TRBD1. J lost 2 bases, V lost 4 bases, and 5 bases had no gene match. The CDR3 runs to 16 residues. The germline CDR1 and CDR2 sequences are MNHEY and SMNVEV (reference sequence). The CDR3 spells CASSSTGGPPYNEQFF. The CDR3 coding sequence is TGTGCCAGCAGTTCGACAGGGGGCCCCCCCTACAATGAGCAGTTCTTC.

The chain carries TRBV29-1 and TRBJ2-3, with 11 bases identical to TRBD2. Germline CDR1 reads SQVTM; CDR2 reads ANQGSEA. Trimming took 6 bases from V and 4 from J; bases not matched to a gene: 9. The CDR3 is 15 residues long. CDR3 residues: CSVNALAGAPDTQYF. The DNA of the CDR3 is TGCAGCGTCAATGCACTAGCGGGGGCCCCAGATACGCAGTATTTT.

This clone was observed once. The J gene is TRBJ2-3, the V gene TRBV15, with D maybe TRBD1 (6 bases). The germline V gene encodes CDR1 LNHNV and CDR2 YYDKDF (reference sequence). The CDR3 length is 14 residues. V lost 8 bases and J 0 bases, leaving 12 bases between the germline ends. This chain's CDR3 is CATSDRTSTDTQYF. For the CDR3, the DNA is TGTGCCACCTCTGACAGGACTAGCACAGATACGCAGTATTTT.

This clone was recorded only once. The chain links TRBV6-1 to TRBJ1-3; no clear D gene. This CDR3 has 13 amino acids. The V and J ends lost 6 bases and 3 bases respectively, with 9 bases between them. Germline V gene lookup returns CDR1 MNHNS and CDR2 SASEGT. The CDR3 spells CASSREYGNTIYF. The CDR3 nucleotides read TGTGCCAGCAGCCGGGAATATGGAAACACCATATATTTT.

The V and J genes are TRBV29-1 and TRBJ1-2, with D perhaps TRBD1 (6 bases). From germline, CDR1 is SQVTM and CDR2 ANQGSEA. V lost 4 bases and J 4 bases, leaving 19 bases between the germline ends. CDR3 length: 15 amino acids. CDR3 nucleotides: TGCAGCGTTGGCCTACCCCTCCGGGACACCTATGGCTACACCTTC. It encodes CSVGLPLRDTYGYTF.

The chain combines TRBV6-1 with TRBJ1-1; no definite D call. The V end was cut by 3 bases, the J end by 3 bases, with 14 bases between. This CDR3 has 15 residues. Germline lookup yields CDR1 MNHNS and CDR2 SASEGT. CDR3 region: CASSEVAGEDTEAFF. The DNA for the CDR3 is TGTGCCAGCAGTGAGGTGGCTGGGGAGGACACTGAAGCTTTCTTT.

The chain is built from TRBV18 and TRBJ1-1; D ambiguous. The CDR3 totals 14 residues. V was shortened by 0 bases and J by 0 bases, with 5 bases between the two germline ends. Germline V gene sequence: CDR1 KGHSH, CDR2 LQKENI. The DNA for the CDR3 is TGTGCCAGCTCACCACCGGTCATGAACACTGAAGCTTTCTTT. Translating it yields CASSPPVMNTEAFF.

This clone was recorded once. V usage is TRBV5-4 and J usage is TRBJ1-6, with D possibly TRBD1 on 5 matching bases. The V end was cut by 4 bases, the J end by 11 bases, with 16 bases between. The CDR3 is 14 amino acids. Germline CDR1 and CDR2: SGHNT and YYREEE (reference sequence). This CDR3 reads CASSPGRGETPLHF. Written as DNA, the CDR3 is TGTGCCAGCAGCCCCGGCCGAGGGGAAACACCCCTCCACTTT.

The rearrangement joins TRBV4-3 to TRBJ1-2, with no clear D. The V and J ends lost 4 bases and 2 bases respectively, with 11 bases between them. This CDR3 comprises 14 residues. Germline CDR1 LGHNA, CDR2 YSLEER. CDR3 sequence (DNA): TGCGCCAGCAGCCGGGCAGGAATCAACTATGGCTACACCTTC. It specifies CASSRAGINYGYTF.

This chain joins TRBV4-1 and TRBJ1-2, with D maybe TRBD1 (5 bases). CDR3 length equals 15 residues. Germline V lookup: CDR1 MGHRA, CDR2 YSYEKL. V was shortened by 0 bases and J by 4 bases, with 12 bases between the two germline ends. CDR3 residues: CASSQDHDRSYGYTF. DNA of the CDR3: TGCGCCAGCAGCCAAGACCACGACAGATCCTATGGCTACACCTTC.

This clone was seen a handful of times. The chain links TRBV18 to TRBJ1-1; TRBD1 aligns across 9 bases. Germline CDR1 reads KGHSH; CDR2 reads LQKENI. With 3 bases clipped from V and 5 bases from J, the junction kept 4 bases outside the gene matches. The CDR3 runs to 14 residues. The CDR3 here is CASSPETGGTEAFF. CDR3 nucleotide sequence: TGTGCCAGCTCACCTGAGACAGGGGGAACTGAAGCTTTCTTT.

CDR3 DNA sequence: TGTGCCAGCAGCCGACAGGGGACTAGCTCCTACGAGCAGTACTTC. This gives the protein CASSRQGTSSYEQYF. The rearrangement uses TRBV6-5 and TRBJ2-7; possibly TRBD1 or TRBD2 for D (8 bases each). CDR3 length: 15 residues. Trimming removed 6 bases from V and 0 bases from J, with 15 bases in between. Germline CDR1 MNHEY, CDR2 SVGAGI.

This clone was seen a single time. The chain has TRBV7-7 and TRBJ2-2; either TRBD1 or TRBD2 may supply D (5 bases each). CDR3 length: 15 amino acids. Germline V gene data show CDR1 as SSHAT and CDR2 as FNYEAQ (reference sequence). V was trimmed by 5 bases and J by 5 bases, leaving 15 bases between them. For the CDR3, the DNA is TGTGCCAGCAGCCGGGCGAGGGCAGGGACCGGGGAGCTGTTTTTT. Amino acid sequence: CASSRARAGTGELFF.

The chain employs TRBV4-3 and TRBJ1-2; a possible D gene is TRBD1 (6 bases). The CDR3 spans 16 residues. V lost 3 bases to trimming and J lost 6 bases, with 20 bases between them. The germline V gene encodes CDR1 LGHNA and CDR2 YSLEER. CDR3 sequence: CASSHLGGQRSDGYTF. As DNA, the CDR3 is TGCGCCAGCAGCCACCTGGGGGGGCAGAGGTCTGATGGCTACACCTTC.

This chain uses TRBV6-6 with TRBJ2-3, with a possible D match to TRBD2 (6 bases). V dropped 6 bases and J dropped 0 bases, with 16 bases sitting between them. Per the germline V gene, CDR1 is MNHNY and CDR2 is SVGAGI (reference sequence). The CDR3 is 16 amino acids. CDR3: CASRPPTSLSTDTQYF. For the CDR3, the DNA is TGTGCCAGCAGACCACCCACTAGCCTTAGCACAGATACGCAGTATTTT.

The chain employs TRBV7-2 and TRBJ2-7; D not certain. Germline CDR1 is SGHTA and CDR2 is FQGNSA. This CDR3 is 14 amino acids long. The V end lost 7 bases, the J end lost 2 bases, and 15 bases lay between the germline ends. In DNA, the CDR3 is TGTGCCAGCACCAGTGCTCGCGGAGCCTACGAGCAGTACTTC. It codes for CASTSARGAYEQYF.

This CDR3 reads CASSHGSVISRTRRIYGYTF. CDR3 coding DNA: TGTGCCAGCTCACATGGATCAGTAATAAGTCGGACAAGGAGGATCTATGGCTACACCTTC. This sequence joins TRBV18 and TRBJ1-2, with D tentatively TRBD1 (5 bases). CDR3 size: 20 residues. Trimming took off 4 bases at V and 4 bases at J, with 31 bases between the two ends. Germline V gene lookup returns CDR1 KGHSH and CDR2 LQKENI.

The chain has TRBV29-1 and TRBJ1-1, with a possible D match to TRBD1 (5 bases). The CDR3 has 13 amino acids. The ends were cut back, 7 bases at V and 0 bases at J, with 12 bases in the middle. Germline V gene sequence: CDR1 SQVTM, CDR2 ANQGSEA. The CDR3 DNA follows: TGCAGCGCAACGACAGCCTTGAACACTGAAGCTTTCTTT. As protein: CSATTALNTEAFF.

The chain joins TRBV10-3 to TRBJ1-2; possibly TRBD1 for D (6 bases). The length of the CDR3 is 18 residues. The ends were cut back, 0 bases at V and 5 bases at J, with 22 bases in the middle. CDR1 ENHRY and CDR2 SYGVKD come from the germline V gene. The CDR3 loop is CAISESSSSGGQRYGYTF. The CDR3 DNA reads as TGTGCCATCAGTGAGTCAAGTTCAAGCGGGGGGCAGCGGTATGGCTACACCTTC.

The rearrangement uses TRBV28 and TRBJ1-1, with no clear D. V lost 7 bases to trimming and J lost 5 bases, with 11 bases between them. This CDR3 is built from 12 residues. Germline-derived CDR1 and CDR2 are MDHEN and SYDVKM. The CDR3 bases are TGTGCCAGCAAAGAGACGAGAACTGAAGCTTTCTTT. Its translation is CASKETRTEAFF.

The rearrangement uses TRBV10-3 and TRBJ1-2; no reliable D call. This CDR3 region has 13 residues. V was cut by 5 bases and J by 4 bases, with 11 bases left in between. Germline CDR1 and CDR2: ENHRY and SYGVKD. This chain's CDR3 is CAISQASSYGYTF. In DNA, the CDR3 is TGTGCCATCAGTCAGGCGAGTTCCTATGGCTACACCTTC.

V is TRBV5-6 and J is TRBJ1-2, with 8 bases that match TRBD1. Germline V lookup: CDR1 SGHDT, CDR2 YYEEEE. V shed 1 base and J 4 bases; nucleotides not matched to a gene: 12. This CDR3 is built from 17 residues. This CDR3 is CASSLSRGRVGGYGYTF. CDR3 in DNA: TGTGCCAGCAGCTTGTCCAGGGGGCGGGTTGGCGGCTATGGCTACACCTTC. The full variable domain, with the rest looked up from reference TRBV5-6 and TRBJ1-2, is DAGVTQSPTHLIKTRGQQVTLRCSPKSGHDTVSWYQQALGQGPQFIFQYYEEEERQRGNFPDRFSGHQFPNYSSELNVNALLLGDSALYLCASSLSRGRVGGYGYTFGSGTRLTVV.

CDR3 amino acids: CASSLPRDLGEQYF. The CDR3 nucleotides read TGCGCCAGCAGCTTGCCCAGGGACTTGGGCGAGCAGTACTTC. This rearrangement joins TRBV5-1 to TRBJ2-7, with TRBD2 as a possible D gene (6 bases). CDR1 SGHRS and CDR2 YFSETQ come from the germline V gene. V lost 1 base, J lost 6 bases, and 14 bases lay in between. This CDR3 has 14 residues.